Following are 30 T cell receptor beta chains from one sample sequenced in a study of blood T cell repertoires in COVID-19. Clones were sequenced by immunoSEQ multiplex PCR, and TCRdb holds only the in-frame ones, with some missing. The repertoire holds 350,000 to 450,000 clones, with more than 80% as singletons. Sample: peripheral blood. Receptors originate from a middle-aged man with acute or convalescent COVID-19.

The chain has TRBV29-1 and TRBJ1-1, with 8 bases aligning to TRBD1. CDR1 and CDR2 (germline): SQVTM, ANQGSEA. The CDR3 loop spans 13 amino acids. V lost 3 bases to trimming and J lost 4 bases; unmatched junction nucleotides: 4. The CDR3 DNA sequence: TGCAGCGTTGACAGGGGGCTGAGCACTGAAGCTTTCTTT. Protein: CSVDRGLSTEAFF.

The chain uses TRBV7-2 and TRBJ2-1, with 16 bases aligning to TRBD2. Looked up from germline, CDR1 is SGHTA and CDR2 is FQGNSA. The CDR3 is made up of 19 amino acids. Trimming at V came to 5 bases and at J to 2 bases, leaving 9 bases not matched to a gene. The CDR3 is CASSGRGGTSGRAYNEQFF. The CDR3 DNA follows: TGTGCCAGCAGCGGTAGAGGCGGGACTAGCGGGAGGGCCTACAATGAGCAGTTCTTC.

V and J are TRBV7-9 and TRBJ2-1, with 11 bases that match TRBD2. The germline V gene encodes CDR1 SEHNR and CDR2 FQNEAQ (reference sequence). V lost 5 bases, J lost 4 bases, and 4 bases stayed unmatched. The CDR3 sequence is 15 residues long. CDR3 region: CASSTGLAAYNEQFF. The CDR3 DNA reads as TGTGCCAGCAGCACGGGACTAGCGGCATACAATGAGCAGTTCTTC.

This sequence joins TRBV6-2 or TRBV6-3 and TRBJ2-5; a weak D match, TRBD1 (8 bases). The CDR3 contains 16 residues. Germline CDR1 MNHEY, CDR2 SVGEGT. Trimming shortened V by 4 bases and J by 4 bases, and 19 bases separated the two germline ends. The CDR3 DNA reads TGTGCCAGCAGTTCGGGTGTCAACAGGGGGGGAGAGACCCAGTACTTC. It yields the protein CASSSGVNRGGETQYF.

The V and J genes are TRBV11-2 and TRBJ2-1; TRBD2 is a possible D gene (5 bases). The germline CDR1 and CDR2 sequences are SGHAT and FQNNGV. The germline V and J ends were trimmed by 1 base and 13 bases, with 14 bases remaining between them. The CDR3 runs to 13 residues. This CDR3 is CASSLVPDFTQFF. Here the CDR3 DNA reads TGTGCCAGCAGCTTAGTCCCGGACTTTACCCAGTTCTTC.

The CDR3 region has the DNA TGTGCCAGCAGTCTCCGGGGGGGGAACACTGAAGCTTTCTTT. Translation: CASSLRGGNTEAFF. The rearrangement links TRBV3-1 (or the pseudogene TRBV3-2) to TRBJ1-1, with a possible D match to TRBD1 (5 bases). The germline V gene has CDR1 LGHDT and CDR2 YNNKEL (reference sequence). Trimming took 6 bases from V and 1 from J, leaving 12 bases between them. CDR3 length: 14 residues.

The chain couples TRBV3-1 (or the pseudogene TRBV3-2) to TRBJ2-7; 12 nucleotides match TRBD2. From germline, CDR1 is LGHDT and CDR2 YNNKEL (reference sequence). CDR3 length: 15 residues. V trimming: 1 base; J trimming: 7 bases; junction bases outside the gene matches: 5. The DNA for the CDR3 is TGTGCCAGCAGCCAAGCTCAGACTAGCGGGAGTGAGCAGTACTTC. Translated: CASSQAQTSGSEQYF.

V is TRBV2 and J is TRBJ1-1, with 7 bases matching TRBD1. The CDR3 extends over 15 amino acids. The germline V gene has CDR1 SNHLY and CDR2 FYNNEI. Losses at the gene ends were 7 bases for V and 3 bases for J; bases not matched to a gene: 11. This CDR3 is CASNLGTDQYTEAFF. CDR3 bases: TGTGCCAGCAATTTGGGGACAGATCAATACACTGAAGCTTTCTTT.

The chain employs TRBV15 and TRBJ2-1, with TRBD1 identical over 8 bases. There are 14 residues in the CDR3. The germline CDR1 and CDR2 sequences are LNHNV and YYDKDF (reference sequence). The V gene end was trimmed by 3 bases and the J gene end by 7 bases; junction bases not matched to a gene: 5. In nucleotides, the CDR3 is TGTGCCACCAGCAGCGCGGACAGGGCTAATGAGCAGTTCTTC. It yields the protein CATSSADRANEQFF.

Points on this clone: Other DNA sequences of this sample code for an identical CDR3. CDR3 sequence: CASSPGQGNQPQHF. The CDR3 nucleotides are TGCGCCAGCAGCCCTGGACAGGGTAATCAGCCCCAGCATTTT. J is TRBJ1-5 and V is TRBV5-1; 8 bases are a match to TRBD1. The CDR3 is made up of 14 amino acids. V dropped 4 bases and J dropped 4; count of bases not matched to a gene: 4. Germline values: CDR1 SGHRS, CDR2 YFSETQ.

The chain uses TRBV3-1 (or the pseudogene TRBV3-2) and TRBJ1-3, with TRBD1 identical over 8 bases. Trimming at V came to 1 base and at J to 3 bases, leaving 5 bases not matched to a gene. This CDR3 comprises 16 residues. Germline V gene sequence: CDR1 LGHDT, CDR2 YNNKEL (reference sequence). The CDR3 protein is CASSQAPGGLGNTIYF. The CDR3, as DNA: TGTGCCAGCAGCCAAGCCCCAGGGGGCCTTGGAAACACCATATATTTT.

Regarding this clone: One end of the junction does not line up with germline, which may come from a read error. CDR3 loop: CASSQGPGLAF. Here the CDR3 DNA reads TGTGCCAGCAGCCAAGGTCCGGGACTAGCATTT. J is TRBJ2-3 and V is TRBV3-1 (or the pseudogene TRBV3-2); TRBD2 agrees at 9 bases. Per the germline V gene, CDR1 is LGHDT and CDR2 is YNNKEL (reference sequence). The CDR3 loop spans 11 amino acids.

V usage is TRBV4-1 and J usage is TRBJ1-3; D may be TRBD1 (6 bases). The V end lost 2 bases, the J end lost 4 bases, and 12 bases lay between the germline ends. The CDR3 has 15 residues. CDR1 and CDR2 from the germline V gene are MGHRA and YSYEKL. The CDR3 nucleotides read TGCGCCAGCAGCCAATTTCAGGGGAACGGAAACACCATATATTTT. Protein sequence: CASSQFQGNGNTIYF.

The chain uses TRBV7-9 and TRBJ1-2; a possible D gene is TRBD1 (5 bases). Germline V gene lookup returns CDR1 SEHNR and CDR2 FQNEAQ (reference sequence). Trimming stripped 5 bases from V and 2 bases from J, with 12 bases between. The CDR3 is 14 residues long. In DNA, the CDR3 is TGTGCCAGCAGCATAAGGACACTGAACTATGGCTACACCTTC. It yields the protein CASSIRTLNYGYTF.

The J gene is TRBJ1-6, the V gene TRBV13; 8 nucleotides line up with TRBD1. This CDR3 spans 17 amino acids. Germline CDR1 PRHDT, CDR2 FYEKMQ (reference sequence). Germline trimming cut 2 bases from V and 6 bases from J; bases unmatched to any gene: 9. Here the CDR3 reads CASSLTQGAHLNSPLHF. CDR3 DNA: TGTGCCAGCAGCTTAACGCAGGGGGCGCATCTTAATTCACCCCTCCACTTT. The full variable domain, in which reference TRBV13 and TRBJ1-6 provide the parts outside the CDR3, is AAGVIQSPRHLIKEKRETATLKCYPIPRHDTVYWYQQGPGQDPQFLISFYEKMQSDKGSIPDRFSAQQFSDYHSELNMSSLELGDSALYFCASSLTQGAHLNSPLHFGNGTRLTVT.

The chain uses TRBV4-2 and TRBJ2-3; TRBD1 is a possible D gene (5 bases). This CDR3 has 16 amino acids. Looked up from germline, CDR1 is LGHNA and CDR2 is YNFKEQ. V gave up 1 base and J gave up 7 bases, with 18 bases separating them. CDR3 in DNA: TGTGCCAGCAGCCAAGGGACCCAAGGGGATTTTTATACGCAGTATTTT. Protein sequence: CASSQGTQGDFYTQYF.

The chain combines TRBV18 with TRBJ2-7, with 10 nucleotides matching TRBD1. CDR3 size: 16 residues. CDR1 is KGHSH, CDR2 LQKENI, per germline. The J segment lost 6 bases and the V segment lost 3 bases, leaving 11 bases of the junction unmatched. The CDR3 DNA follows: TGTGCCAGCTCACCTACCTCCGACAGGGGGCAAGGCGAGCAGTACTTC. This codes for CASSPTSDRGQGEQYF.

This chain uses TRBV2 with TRBJ1-2, with TRBD1 matching 10 bases. In germline, CDR1 is SNHLY, CDR2 FYNNEI. The length of the CDR3 is 14 residues. V lost 5 bases and J lost 2; bases outside the gene matches: 2. The chain's CDR3 is CASSMGQGNYGYTF. CDR3 DNA sequence: TGTGCCAGCAGTATGGGACAGGGGAACTATGGCTACACCTTC.

This clone was seen a single time. CDR3 protein: CASSYSGTGPYEQYF. The CDR3 region has the DNA TGTGCCAGCAGTTACTCAGGGACAGGACCATACGAGCAGTACTTC. This rearrangement joins TRBV6-5 to TRBJ2-7; 8 bases are a match to TRBD1. The CDR3 sequence is 15 residues long. The J segment lost 4 bases and the V segment lost 0 bases, leaving 5 bases of the junction unmatched. Germline V gene data show CDR1 as MNHEY and CDR2 as SVGAGI.

The V and J genes are TRBV15 and TRBJ1-2; a weak D match, TRBD1 (6 bases). The CDR3 consists of 14 residues. Trimming took off 1 base at V and 4 bases at J, with 10 bases between the two ends. CDR1 is LNHNV and CDR2 is YYDKDF in the germline V gene (reference sequence). In DNA form, the CDR3 reads TGTGCCACCAGCAGAGCCGGGACAATCTATGGCTACACCTTC. As protein: CATSRAGTIYGYTF.

The V and J genes are TRBV19 and TRBJ2-4, with 8 nucleotides matching TRBD1. Trimming took 6 bases from V and 0 from J; bases not matched to a gene: 4. The germline V gene encodes CDR1 LNHDA and CDR2 SQIVND (reference sequence). The CDR3 has 15 amino acids. The DNA of the CDR3 is TGTGCCAGTAGCTTTCAGGGGGCAGCCAAAAACATTCAGTACTTC. This sequence encodes CASSFQGAAKNIQYF.

V and J are TRBV7-3 and TRBJ2-1, with D perhaps TRBD1 (6 bases). Looked up from germline, CDR1 is SGHTA and CDR2 is FQGTGA. Trimming cost V 8 bases and J 6 bases, with 17 bases left between them. The CDR3 spans 14 residues. CDR3 sequence: CASAEAGVINEQFF. CDR3 bases: TGTGCCAGCGCCGAGGCAGGGGTGATCAATGAGCAGTTCTTC.

The CDR3 loop is CASSLRVGQGKTEAFF. In DNA, the CDR3 is TGTGCCAGCAGCTTAAGGGTGGGCCAGGGTAAAACTGAAGCTTTCTTT. The chain carries TRBV11-2 and TRBJ1-1; TRBD1 is a possible D gene (5 bases). The CDR3 length is 16 residues. Between the trimmed V and J ends, which lost 2 bases and 5 bases, there was a span of 18 bases. CDR1 and CDR2 (germline): SGHAT, FQNNGV.

The chain uses TRBV6-5 and TRBJ2-7; 11 bases match TRBD2. This CDR3 region has 15 residues. Per the germline V gene, CDR1 is MNHEY and CDR2 is SVGAGI. The J segment lost 4 bases and the V segment lost 6 bases, leaving 8 bases of the junction unmatched. The CDR3 DNA reads as TGTGCCAGCAGAAAACAGACTAGCGGGACGTACGAGCAGTACTTC. Translation: CASRKQTSGTYEQYF.

This clone was found a few times. This chain connects TRBV15 to TRBJ1-2; unclear D gene. The CDR3 is made up of 13 amino acids. Germline CDR1 LNHNV, CDR2 YYDKDF (reference sequence). V dropped 0 bases and J dropped 8 bases, with 10 bases sitting between them. Here the CDR3 reads CATSRDFSSGYTF. The CDR3 DNA reads as TGTGCCACCAGCAGAGATTTCTCGTCCGGCTACACCTTC.

The chain recombines TRBV5-6 with TRBJ2-5, with 9 bases identical to TRBD1. Germline trimming cut 5 bases from V and 2 bases from J; bases unmatched to any gene: 10. This CDR3 is built from 16 residues. CDR1 and CDR2 (germline): SGHDT, YYEEEE. CDR3 amino acids: CASSWGPGQGQETQYF. The CDR3 nucleotides are TGTGCCAGCAGTTGGGGACCGGGACAGGGTCAAGAGACCCAGTACTTC.

This chain connects TRBV6-2 or TRBV6-3 to TRBJ1-5, with D hard to call. The V gene lost 2 bases and the J gene lost 3 bases, with 5 bases spanning the gap. CDR3 length equals 13 residues. Germline CDR1 reads MNHEY; CDR2 reads SVGEGT. The CDR3 sequence: CASSYRDNQPQHF. The CDR3 DNA reads as TGTGCCAGCAGTTACCGGGACAATCAGCCCCAGCATTTT.

The chain combines TRBV5-1 with TRBJ2-7, with unresolved D. This CDR3 is built from 14 residues. Germline V lookup: CDR1 SGHRS, CDR2 YFSETQ. V was trimmed by 7 bases and J by 6 bases, leaving 20 bases between them. The DNA for the CDR3 is TGCGCCAGCGCGGAACGGAAGGTATTCGGCGAGCAGTACTTC. Translated: CASAERKVFGEQYF. The full variable domain, with the rest looked up from reference TRBV5-1 and TRBJ2-7, is KAGVTQTPRYLIKTRGQQVTLSCSPISGHRSVSWYQQTPGQGLQFLFEYFSETQRNKGNFPGRFSGRQFSNSRSEMNVSTLELGDSALYLCASAERKVFGEQYFGPGTRLTVT.

V is TRBV4-2 and J is TRBJ2-7, with D possibly TRBD2 on 6 matching bases. The CDR3 spans 13 residues. CDR1 and CDR2 (germline): LGHNA, YNFKEQ. Trimming pared 4 bases from V and 3 bases from J, leaving 10 bases between. CDR3 nucleotides: TGTGCCAGCAGCCCGGGACTTTTCTACGAGCAGTACTTC. Encoded protein: CASSPGLFYEQYF.

The chain links TRBV27 to TRBJ1-3; D call uncertain. Germline V lookup: CDR1 MNHEY, CDR2 SMNVEV (reference sequence). Trimming shortened V by 0 bases and J by 5 bases, and 14 bases separated the two germline ends. The length of the CDR3 is 16 residues. The CDR3 DNA reads as TGTGCCAGCAGTTTATCGTCTCCGGTTGGTCGAAACACCATATATTTT. Translation: CASSLSSPVGRNTIYF.